Following are 9 T cell receptor beta chains from one sample sequenced in a study of blood T cells in healthy people across ages. A second PCR of about 7 to 12 cycles used a sample-barcoded 5' primer and a J-beta primer mix. Each CDR3 protein is one row after TCRdb ran MiXCR on the 5' RACE reads. This sample has about 1,600,000 distinct CDR3 sequences, with around two fifths found just once. The sequencing sample was made of blood. Receptor source: a woman between 18 and 29 years old in good health.

The chain couples TRBV6-5 to TRBJ1-2; D gene uncertain. Germline V gives CDR1 MNHEY, CDR2 SVGAGI. V lost 0 bases and J 4 bases, leaving 9 bases between the germline ends. The CDR3 has 14 amino acids. CDR3 in DNA: TGTGCCAGCAGTTACTCGTGGCAGTTCTATGGCTACACCTTC. Translating it yields CASSYSWQFYGYTF.

The V call is TRBV5-1, the J call TRBJ1-6; D remains ambiguous. CDR1 is SGHRS and CDR2 is YFSETQ in the germline V gene. The CDR3 runs 17 residues. The V end lost 3 bases, the J end lost 6 bases, and 19 bases lay between the germline ends. CDR3 loop: CASSSVVGPNSNSPLHF. The CDR3 region has the DNA TGCGCCAGCAGCTCCGTTGTTGGACCTAATTCTAATTCACCCCTCCACTTT.

The chain couples TRBV7-6 to TRBJ2-1; 12 positions match TRBD2. V dropped 8 bases and J dropped 7; count of bases not matched to a gene: 9. The CDR3 contains 15 residues. Germline-derived CDR1 and CDR2 are SGHVS and FNYEAQ. The CDR3 region is CASESLAGGWNEQFF. The DNA of the CDR3 is TGTGCCAGCGAGAGTCTAGCGGGAGGGTGGAATGAGCAGTTCTTC.

This clonotype was observed a handful of times. The chain combines TRBV5-1 with TRBJ1-1; maybe TRBD1 (5 bases). The germline gives CDR1 SGHRS, CDR2 YFSETQ. This CDR3 region has 15 residues. Trimming removed 1 base from V and 1 base from J, with 11 bases in between. CDR3 protein: CASSLNPGQNTEAFF. In DNA form, the CDR3 reads TGCGCCAGCAGCTTGAACCCGGGGCAGAACACTGAAGCTTTCTTT.

The CDR3: CASSLRGAGWNTEAFF. The CDR3 region has the DNA TGTGCCAGCAGTTTGAGGGGCGCGGGATGGAACACTGAAGCTTTCTTT. The chain employs TRBV27 and TRBJ1-1; a weak D match, TRBD1 (5 bases). The CDR3 contains 16 residues. The germline V gene has CDR1 MNHEY and CDR2 SMNVEV (reference sequence). Trimming stripped 3 bases from V and 1 base from J, with 15 bases between.

The gene calls are TRBV3-1 and TRBJ2-1, with TRBD2 matching 11 bases. V was clipped by 4 bases and J by 7 bases; unmatched bases: 6. In germline, CDR1 is LGHDT, CDR2 YNNKEL (reference sequence). The CDR3 is made up of 15 amino acids. CDR3 sequence (DNA): TGTGCCAGCAGCCCAAATAGCGGGAGGGGAAATGAGCAGTTCTTC. It codes for CASSPNSGRGNEQFF.

DNA of the CDR3: TGTGCCACCAGCAGAGGCGAGCGGGATACGCAGTATTTT. It specifies CATSRGERDTQYF. The rearrangement joins TRBV15 to TRBJ2-3, with a weak D call TRBD2 (5 bases). Per the germline V gene, CDR1 is LNHNV and CDR2 is YYDKDF (reference sequence). V was trimmed by 1 base and J by 6 bases, leaving 8 bases between them. The CDR3 loop spans 13 amino acids.

This clonotype was detected only a few times. The chain carries TRBV4-1 and TRBJ2-4; TRBD1 matches at 9 bases. The DNA end favors TRBJ2-7, so the J call may be wrong. The CDR3 covers 17 residues. Germline CDR1 and CDR2: MGHRA and YSYEKL. CDR3 sequence reads: CASSQDGSDRGVYEQYF. In DNA, the CDR3 is TGCGCCAGCAGCCAAGATGGTTCGGACAGGGGCGTTTACGAGCAGTACTTC.

The chain has TRBV29-1 and TRBJ1-2; D gene ambiguous. The CDR3 extends over 14 amino acids. Trimming cost V 0 bases and J 4 bases, with 12 bases left between them. Germline V gene data show CDR1 as SQVTM and CDR2 as ANQGSEA. The CDR3 region has the DNA TGCAGCGTTGAAGATCGTCCCGGCTCCTATGGCTACACCTTC. This translates into CSVEDRPGSYGYTF.